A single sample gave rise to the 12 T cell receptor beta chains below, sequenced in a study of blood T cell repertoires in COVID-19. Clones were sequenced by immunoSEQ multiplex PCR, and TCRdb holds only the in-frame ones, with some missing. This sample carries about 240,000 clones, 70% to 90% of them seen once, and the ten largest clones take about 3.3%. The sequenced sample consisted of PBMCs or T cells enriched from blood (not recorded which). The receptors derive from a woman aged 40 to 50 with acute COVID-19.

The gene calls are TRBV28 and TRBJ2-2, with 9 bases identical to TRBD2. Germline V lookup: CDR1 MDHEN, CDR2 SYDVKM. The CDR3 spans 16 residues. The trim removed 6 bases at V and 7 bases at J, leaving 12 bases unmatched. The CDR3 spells CASRAGGPDHSGELFF. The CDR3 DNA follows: TGTGCCAGCAGGGCGGGAGGGCCGGACCATAGCGGGGAGCTGTTTTTT.

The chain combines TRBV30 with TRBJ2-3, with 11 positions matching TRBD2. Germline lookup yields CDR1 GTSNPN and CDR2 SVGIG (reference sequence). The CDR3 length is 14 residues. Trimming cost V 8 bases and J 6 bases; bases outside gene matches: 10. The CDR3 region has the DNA TGTGCCCGAGAGACTAGCGGGATGGGTGATACGCAGTATTTT. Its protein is CARETSGMGDTQYF. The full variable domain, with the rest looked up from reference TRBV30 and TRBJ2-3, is SQTIHQWPATLVQPVGSPLSLECTVEGTSNPNLYWYRQAAGRGLQLLFYSVGIGQISSEVPQNLSASRPQDRQFILSSKKLLLSDSGFYLCARETSGMGDTQYFGPGTRLTVL.

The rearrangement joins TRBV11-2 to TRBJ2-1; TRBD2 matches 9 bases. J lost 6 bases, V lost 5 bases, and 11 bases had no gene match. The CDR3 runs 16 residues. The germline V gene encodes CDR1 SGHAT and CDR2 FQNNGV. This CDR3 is CASSDRTSVAPNEQFF. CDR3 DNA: TGTGCCAGCAGCGATCGGACTAGCGTGGCCCCCAATGAGCAGTTCTTC.

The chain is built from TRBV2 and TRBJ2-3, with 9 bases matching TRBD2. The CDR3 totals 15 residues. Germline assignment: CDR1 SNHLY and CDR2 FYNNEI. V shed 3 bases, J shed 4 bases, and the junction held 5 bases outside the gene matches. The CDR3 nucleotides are TGTGCCAGCAGTGAGACTAGCGGCACACCAGATACGCAGTATTTT. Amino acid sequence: CASSETSGTPDTQYF.

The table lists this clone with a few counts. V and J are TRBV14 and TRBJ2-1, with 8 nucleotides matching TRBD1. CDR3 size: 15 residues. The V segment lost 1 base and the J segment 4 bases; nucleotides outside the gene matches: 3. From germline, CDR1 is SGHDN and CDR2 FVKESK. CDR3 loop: CASSQGQGIYNEQFF. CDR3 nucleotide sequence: TGTGCCAGCAGCCAAGGACAGGGGATATACAATGAGCAGTTCTTC.

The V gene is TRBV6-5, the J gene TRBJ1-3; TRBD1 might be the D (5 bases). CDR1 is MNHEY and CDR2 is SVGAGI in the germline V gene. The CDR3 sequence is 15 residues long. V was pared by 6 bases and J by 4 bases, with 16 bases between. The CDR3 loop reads CASSRGQRWGNTIYF. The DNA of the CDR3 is TGTGCCAGCAGCCGCGGACAAAGATGGGGAAACACCATATATTTT.

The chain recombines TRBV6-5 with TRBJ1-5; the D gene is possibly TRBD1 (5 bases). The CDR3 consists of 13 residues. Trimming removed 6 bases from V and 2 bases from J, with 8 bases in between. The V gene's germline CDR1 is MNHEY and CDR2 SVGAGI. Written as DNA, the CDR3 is TGTGCCAGCAGCAGGGATGGCAATCAGCCCCAGCATTTT. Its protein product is CASSRDGNQPQHF.

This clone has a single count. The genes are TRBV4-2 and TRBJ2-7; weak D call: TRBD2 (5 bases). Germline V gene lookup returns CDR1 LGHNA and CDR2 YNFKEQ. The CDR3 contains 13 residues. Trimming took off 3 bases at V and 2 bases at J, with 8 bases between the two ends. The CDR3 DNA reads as TGTGCCAGCAGCCACCCGGAGGCCTACGAGCAGTACTTC. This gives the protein CASSHPEAYEQYF.

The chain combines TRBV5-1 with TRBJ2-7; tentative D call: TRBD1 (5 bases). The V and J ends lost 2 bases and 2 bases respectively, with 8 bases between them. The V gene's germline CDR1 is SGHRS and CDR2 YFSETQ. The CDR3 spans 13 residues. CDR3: CASSFDSTYEQYF. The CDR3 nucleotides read TGCGCCAGCAGCTTCGACAGCACCTACGAGCAGTACTTC.

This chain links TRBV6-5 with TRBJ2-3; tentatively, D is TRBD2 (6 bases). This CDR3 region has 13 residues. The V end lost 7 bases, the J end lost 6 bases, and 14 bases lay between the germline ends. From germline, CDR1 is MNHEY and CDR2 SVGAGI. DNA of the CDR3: TGTGCCAGCAAGGGGACTTTTGCGGATACGCAGTATTTT. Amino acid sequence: CASKGTFADTQYF.

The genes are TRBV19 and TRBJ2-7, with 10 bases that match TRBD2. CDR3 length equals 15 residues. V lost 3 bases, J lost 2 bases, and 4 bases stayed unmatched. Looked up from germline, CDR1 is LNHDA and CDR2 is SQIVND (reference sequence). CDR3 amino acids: CASSIEGTSAYEQYF. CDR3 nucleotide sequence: TGTGCCAGTAGTATTGAGGGGACTAGCGCCTACGAGCAGTACTTC.

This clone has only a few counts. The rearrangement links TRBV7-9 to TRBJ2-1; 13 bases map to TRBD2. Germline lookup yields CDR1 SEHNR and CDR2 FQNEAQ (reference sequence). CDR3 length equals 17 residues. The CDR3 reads CAGTGTSGTGVRNEQFF. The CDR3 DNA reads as TGTGCAGGAACCGGGACTAGCGGGACTGGCGTGAGAAATGAGCAGTTCTTC.